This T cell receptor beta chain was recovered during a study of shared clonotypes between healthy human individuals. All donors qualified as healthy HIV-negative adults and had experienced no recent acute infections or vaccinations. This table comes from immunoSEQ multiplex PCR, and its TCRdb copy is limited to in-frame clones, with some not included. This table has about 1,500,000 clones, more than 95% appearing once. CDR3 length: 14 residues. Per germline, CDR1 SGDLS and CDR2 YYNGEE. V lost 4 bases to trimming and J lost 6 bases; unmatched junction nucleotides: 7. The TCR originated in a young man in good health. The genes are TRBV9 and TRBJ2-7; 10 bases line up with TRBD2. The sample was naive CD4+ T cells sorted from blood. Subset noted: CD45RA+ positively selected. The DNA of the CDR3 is TGTGCCAGCAGCTTTCTAGCGGGAGCAGGCGAGCAGTACTTC. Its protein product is CASSFLAGAGEQYF.